This record covers a single TCR beta chain. Its antigen remains unknown. This record belongs to a study of Ad26.COV2.S vaccination and SARS-CoV-2 variants. Background on the study: Once or twice, 56 days apart, Ad26.COV2.S was delivered intramuscularly.

Produced via immunoSEQ multiplex PCR; TCRdb's table is partial and in-frame only. Found here are about 680,000 clones, around 89% of them singletons; the top ten hold 1.5%. The V and J ends lost 8 bases and 4 bases, in that order; junction bases with no gene match: 4. Germline V lookup: CDR1 DFQATT, CDR2 SNEGSKA (reference sequence). The CDR3 contains 11 residues. Treatment given: some 20 received Ad26.COV2.S at low or high dose, single or two shots; about 5 received placebo; per-sample allocation not given. Material that was analyzed had been drawn on day 63 after the first vaccine or placebo injection. Study-level findings and limits: It was found that vaccine and placebo recipients had similar non-spike TCR breadth. Vaccine recipients showed a spike-specific TCR breadth that was higher than in placebo recipients. It is possible that the TCR breadth and depth analyses underestimated the total T cell responses.

This receptor was identified in a person aged 18-65 years who received the Ad26.COV2.S COVID-19 vaccine or a placebo. The chain links TRBV20-1 to TRBJ2-5, with 7 bases fitting TRBD1. Sequenced here: peripheral blood, sampled in a trial of Ad26.COV2.S vaccine versus placebo. CDR3 coding DNA: TGCAGTACTAACAGGGGAGAGACCCAGTACTTC. It is translated as CSTNRGETQYF.